This TCR beta chain was recovered during a study of cytomegalovirus exposure and HLA in healthy donors (dated by TCRdb to the late 2010s). About the full investigation: According to an earlier analysis of a few hundred of the donors, 150 million to 200 million T cells yielded roughly 100 million unique TCR beta sequences and more than 250 Gb of sequence data. An early release that covered 500 to 800 HLA-typed donors contained approximately 320 gigabases of sequencing data and 75 million to 100 million unique TCR sequences. Among the roughly 430 genotyped donors, around 81% belonged to the genetic ancestry cluster associated with self-reported Caucasian donors. The study aimed to test whether signatures of past pathogen exposure could be identified by cataloging public T cell receptors. Using immunosequencing, the study profiled T cell repertoires from 640 or so subjects and related those repertoires to cytomegalovirus serostatus. Besides the first cohort of approximately 710 subjects, a separate validation cohort made up of 120 different subjects was used. To predict cytomegalovirus infection status, the study brought together high-throughput TCR immunosequencing, statistical association of individual TCRs with disease status, and machine learning. To study patterns of TCR occurrence, a later analysis re-analyzed previously published TCR beta repertoires from around 670 donors and added high-resolution HLA genotyping. The later analysis used no new phenotypic data to find candidate immune exposures, relying instead on TCR beta sequences and their occurrence across donors. An earlier analysis of several hundred of the donors applied high-throughput TCR beta sequencing to assess whether each TCR beta V gene segment acted as functional or pseudogenic. Alongside the repertoire data, information on donor age, sex, ethnicity and CMV serostatus was compiled. Genome-wide SNP genotypes for about 60% of the roughly 670 donors were used in a later genetic analysis, which treated that subset as a discovery cohort. Every repertoire in the discovery cohort had been generated on one and the same sequencing platform. HLA typing included class I and class II loci at four-digit resolution. Typing coverage differed by locus: A, B, C, DRB1 and DQB1 were typed in about 620-640 donors, DQA1 in 522, DPA1 in some 610, and DPB1 in just under 480. Because of strong linkage in the cohort, roughly five DR-DQ haplotypes were treated as single units for association and clustering. On average, about 240,000 unique TCR beta nucleotide sequences were sequenced per donor among about 400 genotyped donors of the cohort, with 15% to 20% of those sequences being non-productive. Summary of the overall study and its limitations: A later analysis found that most CMV-associated TCR beta chains appeared HLA-restricted, with HLA associations seemingly driven largely by CMV exposure. Most TCR sequences were seen in very few donors, while some public TCRs were found in many individuals. Specific HLA alleles were associated with roughly 17,000 TCR beta sequences at a false discovery rate of 0.05 in a later analysis. Correlated functional status among segregating V segments might be attributable to linkage disequilibrium, but an unknown experimental factor could not be ruled out. V-gene and J-gene trimming of TCR beta chains was associated with a missense DCLRE1C variant in a later genetic analysis, and the association was replicated in an independent cohort. In a later analysis, several top co-occurrence clusters were reported to appear linked to parvovirus B19, influenza, CMV and Epstein-Barr virus. Because counts were too low, some 17 rarely observed V segments, including chromosome 9 orphons, were excluded from the earlier analysis of some 540 of the donors. In this cohort, only TCR beta chains were sequenced, and detectable features were limited by the absence of alpha or paired-chain data. Assigning TCR associations to individual alleles was difficult when HLA alleles, especially DR and DQ, strongly co-occurred. A few of the identified cytomegalovirus-associated TCR beta chains were confirmed in vitro to be specific for cytomegalovirus antigens. HLA typing was unavailable for some donors at each locus, so association tests used only the typed subset. Roughly uniform sequencing depth across donors was assumed in presence/absence analyses, although this assumption may not hold. The only immune exposure information available for the cohort was CMV serostatus. In the study, 150 to 200 TCR beta chains were listed as associated with cytomegalovirus. In a later genetic analysis, fewer N-insertions in productive TCRs were reported among donors in an Asian-associated ancestry cluster than the roughly 640-donor mean. Broadly in line with IMGT annotations, most TCR beta V segments showed up in productive rearrangements about 87% or about 30% of the time in an earlier analysis of several hundred of the donors. Cytomegalovirus status was reported to be diagnosed by the classifier with high specificity and sensitivity in both the original and validation cohorts. It was suggested by the authors that the approach could potentially be generalized to other disease states and immunological phenotypes. A further reported finding was that TCR beta sequences accurately predicted the HLA-A and HLA-B alleles for most subjects in the first cohort. A later analysis found that TCR association rates varied across HLA loci, with DRB1 alleles showing the most associated TCRs and HLA-C alleles the fewest. A cluster of highly shared sequence variants was judged likely to be a technical artifact of the sequencing pipeline. In a later analysis, HLA-associated TCR beta chains were found to be more clonally expanded and to have lower generation probabilities than equally common non-associated chains.

The cohort consisted of approximately 690 healthy bone marrow donors. At the time of sampling, all cohort members were nominally healthy, though unrecorded immune exposures were likely present. The donor tested CMV seronegative, placing the donor among the 350 to 400 seronegative members of the cohort. Each donor provided a peripheral blood sample, and peripheral blood mononuclear cells were used for TCR beta sequencing. Genomic DNA extraction from the blood cell samples was performed with the Qiagen DNeasy Blood Extraction Kit. Notes on this clone: No cognate antigen has been identified for it.

Library construction relied on the immunoSEQ multiplex PCR assay. A mixture of 60 forward primers for TCR Vbeta segments and 13 reverse primers for TCR Jbeta segments was used in the multiplex PCR. Amplification of the CDR3 region of rearranged TCR beta genes was performed with a multiplex PCR assay on genomic DNA. Amplified TCR beta libraries were sequenced as 87-base-pair reads on the Illumina HiSeq System. The paper's processing steps were these. In a later analysis, tens of millions of unique TCR beta chains were counted across the approximately 640 repertoires, and approximately 11 million of these chains were shared by at least two donors. Raw reads were error-corrected and collapsed into unique sequences with a nearest-neighbor algorithm that merged closely related sequences to remove PCR and sequencing errors. To assign V, D and J gene segments, CDR3 sequences were aligned to IMGT reference sequences. For a sequence to be retained, a match of at least six nucleotides was required to both a V gene segment and a J gene segment. Rearrangements were classified as productive when the CDR3 lacked stop codons and remained in frame with V and J, and all other rearrangements were classified as non-productive. Following IMGT convention, CDR3 was defined as the stretch from the second conserved V-encoded cysteine to the conserved J-encoded phenylalanine. Sequences without an unambiguous match to a single V gene segment were excluded from the earlier analysis of a few hundred of the donors. An earlier analysis of fewer than 750 of the donors classified V segments as functional when productive rearrangements were above 56.7% and as segregating when the standard deviation between donors was above 5%. A statistical classification framework was built to diagnose cytomegalovirus status from the catalog of TCR beta chain sequences. In a later analysis, V and J genes were assigned by comparing TCR nucleotide sequences against IMGT/GENE-DB human TR gene sequences. A later analysis assigned CDR3 sequences and most-parsimonious VDJ recombination scenarios with the TCRdist pipeline. A later analysis defined each TCR beta chain by its CDR3 amino acid sequence plus V-gene family, and excluded reads lacking a unique V-gene family. In a later analysis, 500 to 700 highly shared, low-generation-probability nucleotide sequences were removed to address suspected cross-contamination and a sequencing artifact. A later analysis calculated a clonal expansion index for each public chain from normalized within-repertoire ranks of inferred template counts. A later analysis computed generation probabilities with a VDJ recombination model fitted to out-of-frame rearrangements, and checked the results against IGoR. In a later analysis, TCR-TCR, TCR-HLA and TCR-CMV co-occurrence was scored with hypergeometric tests, and a repertoire-size bias correction was applied to TCR pairs. False discovery rates were estimated in a later analysis by permuting HLA or CMV assignments 20 times. In a later analysis, co-occurring TCRs were grouped using DBSCAN, and TCRdist sequence similarity was added for clustering within HLA-allele-positive subsets. For co-occurrence clustering, repertoires with fewer than 30,000 or more than 120,000 public chains were excluded, along with roughly 5 repertoires with anomalous nucleotide sharing. TCRdb obtained this table from immuneACCESS and retained in-frame rearrangements with V and J assigned. These tables miss some clones; where compared with another copy, unresolved V genes account for less than half of the shortfall, and the remainder is unexplained. The V and J calls and clone size are taken from that table; D and trimming were inferred from the DNA. Per the sample table, the count is about 140,000 clones. Approximately 2.6% of the sample lies in the top ten.

Specimen: PBMCs. The clonotype originates from a man aged 40-49 years in good health and CMV-seronegative.

In nucleotide form, the sequence is TGTGCCAGCAGTACCTTCGGGGGGACAGGGGGCTACACCGGGGAGCTGTTTTTT. This codes for CASSTFGGTGGYTGELFF. This sequence uses TRBV7-9 and TRBJ2-2, with 12 bases aligning to TRBD1. From its cysteine to its phenylalanine, the CDR3 spans 18 amino acids. Just CDR3 DNA is preserved here, 54 bases in frame from base 1. CDR1 and CDR2, looked up from the germline V gene (reference sequence), are SEHNR and FQNEAQ. After removal of 6 bases from V and 3 bases from J, the junction retains 11 bases not matched to a gene.